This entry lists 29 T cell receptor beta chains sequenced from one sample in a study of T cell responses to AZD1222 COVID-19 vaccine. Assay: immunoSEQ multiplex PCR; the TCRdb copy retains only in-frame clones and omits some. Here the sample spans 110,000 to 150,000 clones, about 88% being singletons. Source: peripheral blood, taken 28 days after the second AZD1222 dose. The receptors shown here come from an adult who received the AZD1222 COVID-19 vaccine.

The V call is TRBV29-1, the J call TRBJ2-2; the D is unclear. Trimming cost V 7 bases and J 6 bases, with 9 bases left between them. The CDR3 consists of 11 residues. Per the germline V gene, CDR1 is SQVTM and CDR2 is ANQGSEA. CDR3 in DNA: TGCAGCGCTTCCTCGCCCGGGGAGCTGTTTTTT. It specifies CSASSPGELFF.

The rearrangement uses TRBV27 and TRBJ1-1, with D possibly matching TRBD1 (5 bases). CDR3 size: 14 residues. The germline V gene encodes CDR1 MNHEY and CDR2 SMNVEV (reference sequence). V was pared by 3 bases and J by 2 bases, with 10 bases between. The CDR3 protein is CASSFATANTEAFF. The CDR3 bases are TGTGCCAGCAGTTTCGCGACAGCCAACACTGAAGCTTTCTTT.

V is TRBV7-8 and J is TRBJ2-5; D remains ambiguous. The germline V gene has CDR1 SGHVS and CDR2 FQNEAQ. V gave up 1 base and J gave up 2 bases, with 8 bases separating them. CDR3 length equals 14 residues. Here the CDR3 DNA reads TGTGCCAGCAGCTTAGATCCGATTCAAGAGACCCAGTACTTC. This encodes CASSLDPIQETQYF.

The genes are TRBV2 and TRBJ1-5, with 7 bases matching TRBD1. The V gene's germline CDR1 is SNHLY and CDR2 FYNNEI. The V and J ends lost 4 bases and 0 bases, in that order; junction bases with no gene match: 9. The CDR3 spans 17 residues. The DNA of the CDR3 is TGTGCCAGCAGTGGGACAGGTTCCCTTGATAGCAATCAGCCCCAGCATTTT. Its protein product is CASSGTGSLDSNQPQHF.

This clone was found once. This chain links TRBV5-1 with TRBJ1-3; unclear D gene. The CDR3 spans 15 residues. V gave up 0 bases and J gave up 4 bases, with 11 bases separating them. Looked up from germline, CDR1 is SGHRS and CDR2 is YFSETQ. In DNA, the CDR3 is TGCGCCAGCAGCTTGGGGGCAGTTTACGGAAACACCATATATTTT. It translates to CASSLGAVYGNTIYF.

CDR3 protein: CASSGAPGTGITYSNQPQHF. The CDR3 nucleotides are TGTGCCAGCAGTGGAGCTCCCGGGACAGGGATTACCTATAGCAATCAGCCCCAGCATTTT. V is TRBV6-1 and J is TRBJ1-5; TRBD1 matches at 9 bases. The germline V gene has CDR1 MNHNS and CDR2 SASEGT. Trimming removed 4 bases from V and 0 bases from J; junction bases left unmatched: 16. This CDR3 spans 20 amino acids.

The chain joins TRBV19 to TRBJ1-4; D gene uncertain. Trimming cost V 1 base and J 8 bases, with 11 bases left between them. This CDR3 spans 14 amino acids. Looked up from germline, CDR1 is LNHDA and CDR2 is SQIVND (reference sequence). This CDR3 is CASSIGMQSEKLFF. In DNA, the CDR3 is TGTGCCAGTAGTATAGGAATGCAGAGCGAAAAACTGTTTTTT. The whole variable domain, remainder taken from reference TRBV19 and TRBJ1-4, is DGGITQSPKYLFRKEGQNVTLSCEQNLNHDAMYWYRQDPGQGLRLIYYSQIVNDFQKGDIAEGYSVSREKKESFPLTVTSAQKNPTAFYLCASSIGMQSEKLFFGSGTQLSVL.

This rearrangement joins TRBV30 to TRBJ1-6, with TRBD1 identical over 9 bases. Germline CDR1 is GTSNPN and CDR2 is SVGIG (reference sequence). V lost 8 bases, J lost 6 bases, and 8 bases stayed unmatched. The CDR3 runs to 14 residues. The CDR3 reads CAHGTGNPNSPLHF. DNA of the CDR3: TGTGCCCACGGGACAGGGAACCCTAATTCACCCCTCCACTTT.

CDR3 nucleotides: TGTGCCACCAGTGACCTTAGCGGGAGGTCCCCAGATACGCAGTATTTT. This translates into CATSDLSGRSPDTQYF. The chain has TRBV24-1 and TRBJ2-3; 10 bases line up with TRBD2. J was trimmed by 4 bases and V by 4 bases; bases with no gene match: 7. The CDR3 is made up of 16 amino acids. In germline, CDR1 is KGHDR, CDR2 SFDVKD.

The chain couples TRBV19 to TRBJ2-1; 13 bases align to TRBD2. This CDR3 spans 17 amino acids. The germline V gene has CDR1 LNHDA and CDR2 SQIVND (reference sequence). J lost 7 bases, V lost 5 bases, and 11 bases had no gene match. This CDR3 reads CASSFNGLAGVGNEQFF. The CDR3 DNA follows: TGTGCCAGTAGTTTTAACGGACTAGCGGGAGTGGGGAATGAGCAGTTCTTC.

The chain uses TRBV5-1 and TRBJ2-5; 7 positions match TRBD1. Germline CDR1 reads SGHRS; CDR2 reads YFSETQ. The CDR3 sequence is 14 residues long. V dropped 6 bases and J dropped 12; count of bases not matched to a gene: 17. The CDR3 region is CASTGRVDRQIEYF. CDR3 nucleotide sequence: TGCGCCAGCACGGGCCGAGTGGACAGGCAAATAGAGTACTTC.

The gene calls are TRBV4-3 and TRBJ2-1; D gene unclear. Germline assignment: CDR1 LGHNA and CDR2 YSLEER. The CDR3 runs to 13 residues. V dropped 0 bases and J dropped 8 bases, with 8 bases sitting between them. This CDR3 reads CASSQDRRHEQFF. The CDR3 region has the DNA TGCGCCAGCAGCCAAGATCGACGCCATGAGCAGTTCTTC.

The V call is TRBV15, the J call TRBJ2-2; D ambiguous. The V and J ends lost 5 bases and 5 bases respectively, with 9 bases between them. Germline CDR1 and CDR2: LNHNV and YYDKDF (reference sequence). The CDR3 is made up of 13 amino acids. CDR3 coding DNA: TGTGCCACCAGCGGCTCAGGTACCGGGGAGCTGTTTTTT. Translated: CATSGSGTGELFF.

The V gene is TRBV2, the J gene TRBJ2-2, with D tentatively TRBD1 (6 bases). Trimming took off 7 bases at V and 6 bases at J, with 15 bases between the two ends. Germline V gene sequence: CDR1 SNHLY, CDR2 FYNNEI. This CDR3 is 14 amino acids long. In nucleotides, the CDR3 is TGTGCCAGCAAGGTGGGGGCAAGACCCGGGGAGCTGTTTTTT. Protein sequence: CASKVGARPGELFF.

CDR3 DNA sequence: TGCAGCGTTGAACGGCCGGACAGTATGAACACCTTC. This translates into CSVERPDSMNTF. This rearrangement joins TRBV29-1 to TRBJ1-2; possibly TRBD1 for D (6 bases). Germline lookup yields CDR1 SQVTM and CDR2 ANQGSEA. This CDR3 is 12 amino acids long. V lost 2 bases, J lost 12 bases, and 16 bases lay in between.

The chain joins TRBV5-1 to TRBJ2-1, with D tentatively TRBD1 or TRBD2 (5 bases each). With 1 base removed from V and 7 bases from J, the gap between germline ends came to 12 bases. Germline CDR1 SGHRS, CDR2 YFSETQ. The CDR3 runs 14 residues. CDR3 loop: CASSLFLGENEQFF. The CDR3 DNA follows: TGCGCCAGCAGCTTGTTTCTGGGGGAGAATGAGCAGTTCTTC.

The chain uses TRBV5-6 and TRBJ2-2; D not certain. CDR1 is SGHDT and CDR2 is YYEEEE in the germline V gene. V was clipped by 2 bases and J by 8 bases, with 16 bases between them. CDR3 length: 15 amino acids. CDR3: CASSFPDTPEGELFF. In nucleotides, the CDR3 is TGTGCCAGCAGCTTTCCCGACACACCGGAGGGGGAGCTGTTTTTT.

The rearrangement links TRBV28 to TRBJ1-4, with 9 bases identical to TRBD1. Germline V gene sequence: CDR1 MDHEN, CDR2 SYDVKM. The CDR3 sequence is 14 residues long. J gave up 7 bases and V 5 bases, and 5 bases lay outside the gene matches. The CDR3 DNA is TGTGCCAGCAGTAAACAGGGGGCGCGTGAAAAACTGTTTTTT. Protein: CASSKQGAREKLFF.

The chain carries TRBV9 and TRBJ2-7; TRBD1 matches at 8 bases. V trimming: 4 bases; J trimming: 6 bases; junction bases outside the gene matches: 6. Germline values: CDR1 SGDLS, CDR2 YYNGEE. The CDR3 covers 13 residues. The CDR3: CASSPGQAGEQYF. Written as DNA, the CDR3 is TGTGCCAGCAGCCCGGGACAGGCGGGCGAGCAGTACTTC. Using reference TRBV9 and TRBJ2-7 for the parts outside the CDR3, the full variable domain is DSGVTQTPKHLITATGQRVTLRCSPRSGDLSVYWYQQSLDQGLQFLIQYYNGEERAKGNILERFSAQQFPDLHSELNLSSLELGDSALYFCASSPGQAGEQYFGPGTRLTVT.

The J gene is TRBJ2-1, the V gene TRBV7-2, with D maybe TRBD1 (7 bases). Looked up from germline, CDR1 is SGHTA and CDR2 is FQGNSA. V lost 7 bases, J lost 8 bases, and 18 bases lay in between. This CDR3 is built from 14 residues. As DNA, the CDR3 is TGTGCCAGCACCCTAGGGGGGACAGCACATGAGCAGTTCTTC. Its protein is CASTLGGTAHEQFF.

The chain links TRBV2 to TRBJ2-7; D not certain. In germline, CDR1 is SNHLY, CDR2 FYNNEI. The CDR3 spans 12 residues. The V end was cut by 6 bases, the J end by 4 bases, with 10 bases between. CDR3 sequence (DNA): TGTGCCAGCAGACCGGACGAATACGAGCAGTACTTC. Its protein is CASRPDEYEQYF.

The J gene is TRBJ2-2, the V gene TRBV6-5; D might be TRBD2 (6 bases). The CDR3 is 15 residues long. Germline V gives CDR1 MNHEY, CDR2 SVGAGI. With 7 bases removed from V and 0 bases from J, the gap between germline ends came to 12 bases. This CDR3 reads CASNRGRPNTGELFF. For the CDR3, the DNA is TGTGCCAGCAACCGGGGGAGACCGAACACCGGGGAGCTGTTTTTT.

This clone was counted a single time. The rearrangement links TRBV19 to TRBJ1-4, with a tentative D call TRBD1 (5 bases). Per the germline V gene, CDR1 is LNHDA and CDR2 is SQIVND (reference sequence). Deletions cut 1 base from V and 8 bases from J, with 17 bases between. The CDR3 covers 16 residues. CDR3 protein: CASSIGWQGVEEKLFF. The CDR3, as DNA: TGTGCCAGTAGTATAGGATGGCAGGGTGTAGAGGAAAAACTGTTTTTT.

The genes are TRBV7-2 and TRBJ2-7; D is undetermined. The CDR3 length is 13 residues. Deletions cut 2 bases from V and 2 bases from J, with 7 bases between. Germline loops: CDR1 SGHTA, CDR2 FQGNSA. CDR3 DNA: TGTGCCAGCAGCTTACCGAATACCTACGAGCAGTACTTC. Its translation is CASSLPNTYEQYF.

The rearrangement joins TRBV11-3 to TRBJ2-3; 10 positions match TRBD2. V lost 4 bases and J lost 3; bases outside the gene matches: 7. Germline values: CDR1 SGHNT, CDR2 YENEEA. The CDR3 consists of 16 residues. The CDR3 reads CASSSRGTSATDTQYF. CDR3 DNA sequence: TGTGCCAGCAGCTCCCGTGGGACTAGCGCGACAGATACGCAGTATTTT.

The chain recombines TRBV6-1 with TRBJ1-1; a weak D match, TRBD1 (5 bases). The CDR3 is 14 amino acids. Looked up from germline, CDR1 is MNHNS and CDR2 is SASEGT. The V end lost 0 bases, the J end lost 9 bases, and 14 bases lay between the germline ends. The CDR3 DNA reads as TGTGCCAGCAGTGAAGCGGATCCCGGGACCCAAGCTTTCTTT. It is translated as CASSEADPGTQAFF.

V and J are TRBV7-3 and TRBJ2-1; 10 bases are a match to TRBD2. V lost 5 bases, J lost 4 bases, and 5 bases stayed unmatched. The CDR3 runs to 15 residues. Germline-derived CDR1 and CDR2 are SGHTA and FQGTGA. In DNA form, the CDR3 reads TGTGCCAGCAGCCAACAGGGACTAGCGTACAATGAGCAGTTCTTC. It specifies CASSQQGLAYNEQFF.

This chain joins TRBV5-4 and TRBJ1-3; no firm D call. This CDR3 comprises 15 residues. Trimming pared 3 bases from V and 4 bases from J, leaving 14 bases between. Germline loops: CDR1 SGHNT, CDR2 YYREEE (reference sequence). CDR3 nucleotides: TGTGCCAGCAGCTCACGCCCCAAGGAGGGAAACACCATATATTTT. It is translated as CASSSRPKEGNTIYF.

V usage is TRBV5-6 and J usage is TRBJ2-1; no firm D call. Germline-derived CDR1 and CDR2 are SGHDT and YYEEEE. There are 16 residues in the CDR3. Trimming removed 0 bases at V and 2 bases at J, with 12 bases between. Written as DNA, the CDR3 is TGTGCCAGCAGCTTGGCCGTTAGCCGACCCTACAATGAGCAGTTCTTC. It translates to CASSLAVSRPYNEQFF.